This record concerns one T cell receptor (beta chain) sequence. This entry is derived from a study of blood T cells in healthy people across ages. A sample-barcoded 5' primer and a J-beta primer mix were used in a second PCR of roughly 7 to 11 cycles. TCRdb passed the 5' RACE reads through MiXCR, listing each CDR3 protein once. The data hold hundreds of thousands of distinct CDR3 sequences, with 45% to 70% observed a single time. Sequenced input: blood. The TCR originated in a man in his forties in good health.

CDR3 region: CASSSTTGTGAPDTQYF. The DNA of the CDR3 is TGTGCCAGCAGCTCAACCACCGGGACAGGGGCGCCAGATACGCAGTATTTT. This chain joins TRBV7-3 and TRBJ2-3, with TRBD1 matching 10 bases. The trim removed 4 bases at V and 4 bases at J, leaving 11 bases unmatched. Germline CDR1 and CDR2: SGHTA and FQGTGA. CDR3 length equals 17 residues. The whole variable domain, remainder taken from reference TRBV7-3 and TRBJ2-3, is GAGVSQTPSNKVTEKGKYVELRCDPISGHTALYWYRQSLGQGPEFLIYFQGTGAADDSGLPNDRFFAVRPEGSVSTLKIQRTERGDSAVYLCASSSTTGTGAPDTQYFGPGTRLTVL.